What follows are 8 T cell receptor beta chains derived from one specimen sequenced in a study of T cells in Graves' hyperthyroidism and ophthalmopathy. Researchers took RNA transcripts and amplified the TCR beta CDR3 regions from them. The study used the HTBI primer set for a first-round RT-PCR of the TCR CDR3. TCRdb independently ran MiXCR on the multiplex PCR reads; one entry per CDR3 protein. The table has around 500,000 distinct CDR3 sequences, approximately 15% seen once. Sample: blood. The receptors derive from a woman aged 18-30 years with Graves' hyperthyroidism.

This clonotype was picked up a small number of times. The J gene is TRBJ1-2, the V gene TRBV4-2; tentatively, D is TRBD1 (5 bases). The CDR3 loop spans 14 amino acids. Germline CDR1 LGHNA, CDR2 YNFKEQ. V lost 1 base and J lost 6, with 12 bases in between. This CDR3 reads CASSQASRAHGYTF. In DNA form, the CDR3 reads TGTGCCAGCAGCCAAGCCAGCAGGGCCCATGGCTACACCTTC.

This clonotype was picked up many times. The CDR3 reads CATSDSGYYTDTQYF. CDR3 DNA sequence: TGTGCCACCAGTGACTCGGGCTATTACACAGATACGCAGTATTTT. The chain combines TRBV24-1 with TRBJ2-3; the D is unclear. The germline gives CDR1 KGHDR, CDR2 SFDVKD. The CDR3 length is 15 residues. Trimming removed 4 bases at V and 2 bases at J, with 12 bases between.

This clonotype was detected only a few times. The gene calls are TRBV4-1 and TRBJ2-1; 14 bases are a match to TRBD2. CDR1 and CDR2 from the germline V gene are MGHRA and YSYEKL. The CDR3 length is 17 residues. Losses at the gene ends were 2 bases for V and 8 bases for J; bases not matched to a gene: 8. The CDR3 reads CASSQPPGTSGRDEQFF. For the CDR3, the DNA is TGCGCCAGCAGCCAACCACCCGGGACTAGCGGGAGAGATGAGCAGTTCTTC.

This clonotype was recorded at least ten times. This rearrangement joins TRBV6-4 to TRBJ2-1, with 12 bases identical to TRBD2. Germline V gene sequence: CDR1 MRHNA, CDR2 SNTAGT. V shed 4 bases, J shed 7 bases, and the junction held 2 bases outside the gene matches. The CDR3 runs 14 residues. CDR3 DNA: TGTGCCAGCAGTGTACTAGCGGGAGGTAATGAGCAGTTCTTC. Translating it yields CASSVLAGGNEQFF.

This clonotype was seen many times. The J gene is TRBJ2-1, the V gene TRBV11-2; the D gene is possibly TRBD2 (6 bases). Per the germline V gene, CDR1 is SGHAT and CDR2 is FQNNGV. The CDR3 has 17 residues. With 6 bases removed from V and 3 bases from J, the gap between germline ends came to 21 bases. CDR3 protein: CASSQRAGLRDYNEQFF. CDR3 coding DNA: TGTGCCAGCAGTCAAAGGGCCGGACTACGAGACTACAATGAGCAGTTCTTC.

Turning to this clonotype: A junction end diverges from the germline sequence, so it may reflect a read error. The genes are TRBV6-1 and TRBJ1-1; D is possibly TRBD1 (6 bases). The CDR3 has 15 amino acids. Per germline, CDR1 MNHNS and CDR2 SASEGT. The CDR3 loop reads CAGSELGGRNTEAFF. CDR3 DNA: TGTGCCGGCAGTGAATTGGGGGGGCGGAACACTGAAGCTTTCTTT.

The rearrangement links TRBV10-1 to TRBJ2-1, with no clear D. Between the trimmed V and J ends, which lost 2 bases and 2 bases, there was a span of 4 bases. The CDR3 totals 13 residues. The germline gives CDR1 WNHNN, CDR2 SYGVQD (reference sequence). CDR3 in amino acids: CASSERTYNEQFF. Written as DNA, the CDR3 is TGCGCCAGCAGTGAGCGCACCTACAATGAGCAGTTCTTC.

This clonotype has a handful of counts. The V call is TRBV7-3, the J call TRBJ2-2; the D is unclear. The V and J ends lost 1 base and 4 bases respectively, with 4 bases between them. The CDR3 runs 13 residues. Per germline, CDR1 SGHTA and CDR2 FQGTGA. The CDR3, as DNA: TGTGCCAGCAGCTTAATACGCACCGGGGAGCTGTTTTTT. Its protein is CASSLIRTGELFF.